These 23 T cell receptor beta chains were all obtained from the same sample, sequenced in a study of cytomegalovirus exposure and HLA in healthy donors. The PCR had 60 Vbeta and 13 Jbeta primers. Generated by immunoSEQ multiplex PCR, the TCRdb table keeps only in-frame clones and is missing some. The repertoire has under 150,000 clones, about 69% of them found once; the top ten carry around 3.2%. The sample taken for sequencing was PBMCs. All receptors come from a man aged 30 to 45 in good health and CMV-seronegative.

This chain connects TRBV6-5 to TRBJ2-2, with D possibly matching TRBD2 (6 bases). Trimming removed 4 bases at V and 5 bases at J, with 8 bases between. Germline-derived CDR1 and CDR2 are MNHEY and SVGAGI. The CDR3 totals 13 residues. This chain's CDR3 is CASSSGGTGELFF. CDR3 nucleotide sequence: TGTGCCAGCAGTTCCGGGGGTACCGGGGAGCTGTTTTTT.

In nucleotides, the CDR3 is TGCAGCGCGCAGACAGGTCGCTACGAGCAGTACTTC. Its protein product is CSAQTGRYEQYF. The chain employs TRBV29-1 and TRBJ2-7; possibly TRBD1 for D (6 bases). The length of the CDR3 is 12 residues. V lost 7 bases, J lost 3 bases, and 13 bases lay in between. CDR1 is SQVTM, CDR2 ANQGSEA, per germline.

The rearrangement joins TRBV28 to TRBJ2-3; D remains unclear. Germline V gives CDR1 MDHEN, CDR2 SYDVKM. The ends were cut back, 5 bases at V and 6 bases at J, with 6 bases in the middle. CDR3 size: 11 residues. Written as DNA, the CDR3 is TGTGCCAGCAGTCCTCTGGATACGCAGTATTTT. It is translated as CASSPLDTQYF.

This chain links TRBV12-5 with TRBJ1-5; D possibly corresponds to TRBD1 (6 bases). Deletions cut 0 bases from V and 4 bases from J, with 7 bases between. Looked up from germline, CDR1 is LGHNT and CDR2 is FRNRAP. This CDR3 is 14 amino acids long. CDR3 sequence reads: CASGLVRGNQPQHF. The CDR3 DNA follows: TGTGCTAGTGGTTTGGTAAGGGGGAATCAGCCCCAGCATTTT.

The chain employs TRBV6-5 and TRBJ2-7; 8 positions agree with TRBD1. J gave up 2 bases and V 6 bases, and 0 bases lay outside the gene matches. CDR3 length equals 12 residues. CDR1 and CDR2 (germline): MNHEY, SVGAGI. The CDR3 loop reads CASRGQAYEQYF. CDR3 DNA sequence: TGTGCCAGCAGGGGACAGGCCTACGAGCAGTACTTC.

In DNA, the CDR3 is TGTGCCATCTGGGGGGACAATGAGCAGTTCTTC. It translates to CAIWGDNEQFF. V usage is TRBV10-3 and J usage is TRBJ2-1; D is possibly TRBD2 (6 bases). This CDR3 has 11 residues. V shed 8 bases and J shed 5 bases, with 7 bases lying between them. The germline gives CDR1 ENHRY, CDR2 SYGVKD.

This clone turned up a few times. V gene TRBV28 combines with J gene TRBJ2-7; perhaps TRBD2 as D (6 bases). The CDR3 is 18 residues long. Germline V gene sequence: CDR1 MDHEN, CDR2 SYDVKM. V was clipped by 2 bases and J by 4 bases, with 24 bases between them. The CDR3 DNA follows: TGTGCCAGCAGTTTAGAAGTAACCTTTAGCGGTAAACCTTACGAGCAGTACTTC. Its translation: CASSLEVTFSGKPYEQYF.

Here the CDR3 reads CASSLYPYHEQYF. The CDR3 coding sequence is TGTGCCAGCAGTTTATACCCCTACCACGAGCAGTACTTC. The chain joins TRBV27 to TRBJ2-7, with D uncertain. CDR1 and CDR2 from the germline V gene are MNHEY and SMNVEV (reference sequence). V was trimmed by 1 base and J by 5 bases, leaving 9 bases between them. This CDR3 spans 13 amino acids.

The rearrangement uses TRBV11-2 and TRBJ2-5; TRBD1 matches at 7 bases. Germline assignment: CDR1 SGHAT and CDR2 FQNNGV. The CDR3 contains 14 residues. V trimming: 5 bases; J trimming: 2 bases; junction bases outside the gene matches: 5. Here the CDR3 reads CASSPTGVQETQYF. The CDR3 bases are TGTGCCAGCAGCCCAACAGGGGTGCAAGAGACCCAGTACTTC.

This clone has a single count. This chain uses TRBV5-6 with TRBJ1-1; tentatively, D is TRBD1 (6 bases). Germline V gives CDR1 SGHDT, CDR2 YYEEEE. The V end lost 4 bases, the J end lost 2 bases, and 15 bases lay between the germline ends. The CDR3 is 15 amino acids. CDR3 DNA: TGTGCCAGCAGCCCCGGACAGCTACTTAACACTGAAGCTTTCTTT. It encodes CASSPGQLLNTEAFF.

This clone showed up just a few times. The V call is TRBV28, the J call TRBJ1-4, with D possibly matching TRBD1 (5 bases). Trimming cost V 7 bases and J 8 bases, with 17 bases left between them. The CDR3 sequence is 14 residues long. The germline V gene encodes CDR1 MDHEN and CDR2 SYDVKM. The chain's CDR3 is CASIPGGGREKLFF. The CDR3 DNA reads TGTGCCAGCATCCCCGGGGGAGGCCGAGAAAAACTGTTTTTT.

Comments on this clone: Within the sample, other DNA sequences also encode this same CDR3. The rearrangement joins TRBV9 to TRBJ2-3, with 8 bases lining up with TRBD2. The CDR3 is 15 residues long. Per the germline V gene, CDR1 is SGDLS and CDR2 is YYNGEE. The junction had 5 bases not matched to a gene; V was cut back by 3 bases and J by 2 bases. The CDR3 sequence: CASSETSGSTDTQYF. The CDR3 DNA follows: TGTGCCAGCAGCGAAACTAGCGGATCCACAGATACGCAGTATTTT.

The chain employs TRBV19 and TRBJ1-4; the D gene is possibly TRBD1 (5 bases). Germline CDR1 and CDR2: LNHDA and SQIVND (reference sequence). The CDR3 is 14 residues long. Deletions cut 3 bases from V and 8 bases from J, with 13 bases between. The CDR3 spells CASSIQGLGEKLFF. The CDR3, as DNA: TGTGCCAGTAGTATCCAGGGTCTAGGGGAAAAACTGTTTTTT.

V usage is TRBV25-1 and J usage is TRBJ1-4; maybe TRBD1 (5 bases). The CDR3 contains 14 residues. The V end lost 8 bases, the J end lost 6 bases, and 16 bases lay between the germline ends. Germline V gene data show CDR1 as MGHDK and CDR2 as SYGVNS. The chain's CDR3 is CASQNDRSDEKLFF. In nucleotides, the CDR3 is TGTGCCAGCCAAAACGACAGAAGTGATGAAAAACTGTTTTTT.

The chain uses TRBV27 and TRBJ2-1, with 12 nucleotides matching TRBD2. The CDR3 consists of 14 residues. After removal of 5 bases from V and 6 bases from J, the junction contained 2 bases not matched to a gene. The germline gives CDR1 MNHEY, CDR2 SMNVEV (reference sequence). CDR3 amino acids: CASSGLAGSNEQFF. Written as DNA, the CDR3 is TGTGCCAGCAGTGGACTAGCGGGGAGCAATGAGCAGTTCTTC.

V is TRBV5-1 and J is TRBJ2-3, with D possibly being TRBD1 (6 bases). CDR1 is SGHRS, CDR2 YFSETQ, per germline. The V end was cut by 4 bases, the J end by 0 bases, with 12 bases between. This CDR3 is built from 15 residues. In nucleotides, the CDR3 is TGCGCCAGCAGCCGTGGACAGCCTAGCACAGATACGCAGTATTTT. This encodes CASSRGQPSTDTQYF.

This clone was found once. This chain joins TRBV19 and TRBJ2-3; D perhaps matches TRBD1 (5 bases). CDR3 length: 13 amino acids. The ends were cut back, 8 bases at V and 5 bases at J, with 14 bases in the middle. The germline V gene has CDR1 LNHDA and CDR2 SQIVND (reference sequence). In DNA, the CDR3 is TGTGCCAGTTCTACCCAAGGGGTAGATACGCAGTATTTT. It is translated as CASSTQGVDTQYF.

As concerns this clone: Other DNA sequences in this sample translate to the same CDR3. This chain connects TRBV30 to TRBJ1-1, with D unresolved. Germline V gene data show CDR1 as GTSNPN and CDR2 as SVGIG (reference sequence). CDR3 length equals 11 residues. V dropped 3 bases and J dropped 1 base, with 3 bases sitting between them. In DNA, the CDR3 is TGTGCCTGGAGGAGGAACACTGAAGCTTTCTTT. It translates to CAWRRNTEAFF.

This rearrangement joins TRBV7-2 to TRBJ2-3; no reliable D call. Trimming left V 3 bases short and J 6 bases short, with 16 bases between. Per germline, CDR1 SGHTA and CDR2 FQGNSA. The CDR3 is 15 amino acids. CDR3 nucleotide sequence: TGTGCCAGCAGCTTCCTAGTAGTCAAGGCGGATACGCAGTATTTT. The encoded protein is CASSFLVVKADTQYF.

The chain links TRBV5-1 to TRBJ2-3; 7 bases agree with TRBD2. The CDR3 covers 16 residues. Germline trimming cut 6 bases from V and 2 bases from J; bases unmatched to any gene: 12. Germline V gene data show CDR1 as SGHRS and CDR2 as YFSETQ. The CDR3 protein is CASTLGLAEFTDTQYF. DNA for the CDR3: TGCGCCAGCACCCTGGGGCTAGCGGAATTCACAGATACGCAGTATTTT.

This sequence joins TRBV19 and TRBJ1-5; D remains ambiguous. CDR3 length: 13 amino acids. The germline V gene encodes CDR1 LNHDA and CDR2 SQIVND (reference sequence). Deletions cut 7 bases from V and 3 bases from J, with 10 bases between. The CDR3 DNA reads TGTGCCAGTAACCCGGGTCTCAATCAGCCCCAGCATTTT. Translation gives CASNPGLNQPQHF.

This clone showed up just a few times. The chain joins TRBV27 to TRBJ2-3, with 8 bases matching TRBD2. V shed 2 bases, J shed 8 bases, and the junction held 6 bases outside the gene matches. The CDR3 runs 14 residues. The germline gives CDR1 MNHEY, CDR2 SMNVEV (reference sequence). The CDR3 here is CASSLVSGGGTQYF. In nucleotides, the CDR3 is TGTGCCAGCAGTTTAGTATCGGGAGGGGGTACGCAGTATTTT.

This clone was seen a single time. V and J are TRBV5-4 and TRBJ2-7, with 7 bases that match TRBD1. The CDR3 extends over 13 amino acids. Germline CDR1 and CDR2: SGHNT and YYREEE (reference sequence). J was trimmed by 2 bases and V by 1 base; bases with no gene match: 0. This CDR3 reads CASSLQGAYEQYF. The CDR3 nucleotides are TGTGCCAGCAGCTTGCAGGGGGCCTACGAGCAGTACTTC. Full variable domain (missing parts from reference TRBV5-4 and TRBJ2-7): ETGVTQSPTHLIKTRGQQVTLRCSSQSGHNTVSWYQQALGQGPQFIFQYYREEENGRGNFPPRFSGLQFPNYSSELNVNALELDDSALYLCASSLQGAYEQYFGPGTRLTVT.